This T cell receptor (beta chain) was found in a study of T cell responses to AZD1222 COVID-19 vaccine. This CDR3 region has 17 residues. Per germline, CDR1 MDHEN and CDR2 SYDVKM. The V end was cut by 6 bases, the J end by 6 bases, with 26 bases between. Here immunoSEQ multiplex PCR was the method, and the copy in TCRdb shows in-frame clones only, minus some. The data contain about 120,000 clones, around 82% of them singletons. The receptor comes from an adult in good health. The rearrangement uses TRBV28 and TRBJ1-2; maybe TRBD1 (5 bases). The material sequenced was peripheral blood, taken on day 0 of AZD1222 vaccination. CDR3 nucleotide sequence: TGTGCCAGCAGCTTTTCAAGTAGGGGCGCTCCCCCCAATGGCTACACCTTC. Its translation is CASSFSSRGAPPNGYTF.